The clone carrying this T cell receptor beta chain showed up many times. As the template, RNA transcripts were used to amplify TCR beta CDR3 regions. HTBI primers served in a first-round RT-PCR, which a second-round multiplex PCR followed. One entry per CDR3 protein, called by TCRdb with MiXCR from the multiplex PCR reads. This sample has 450,000 to 600,000 distinct CDR3 sequences, with about two fifths found just once. This record comes from a study of Graves' ophthalmopathy and Graves' hyperthyroidism. This CDR3 spans 14 amino acids. V lost 0 bases to trimming and J lost 5 bases, with 10 bases between them. CDR1 and CDR2 from the germline V gene are SGHTA and FQGNSA.

The sequencing sample was made of peripheral blood or thyroid tissue (not recorded which). The chain links TRBV7-2 to TRBJ1-1; the D is unclear. The sequence was obtained from an adult man with Graves' hyperthyroidism. The CDR3 here is CASSLAPAGTEAFF. The CDR3 coding sequence is TGTGCCAGCAGCTTAGCCCCCGCGGGGACTGAAGCTTTCTTT.